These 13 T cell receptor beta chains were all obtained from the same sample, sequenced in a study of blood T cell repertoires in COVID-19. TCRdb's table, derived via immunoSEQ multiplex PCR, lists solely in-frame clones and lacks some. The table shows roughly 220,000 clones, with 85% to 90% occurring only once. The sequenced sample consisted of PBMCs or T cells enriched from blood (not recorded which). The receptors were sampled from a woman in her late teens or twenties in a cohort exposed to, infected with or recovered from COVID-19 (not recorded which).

The CDR3 bases are TGTGCCAGCAGTGAAAGCCGGACAGGACTATCCTATGGCTACACCTTC. This gives the protein CASSESRTGLSYGYTF. The chain couples TRBV2 to TRBJ1-2, with TRBD1 identical over 7 bases. Germline loops: CDR1 SNHLY, CDR2 FYNNEI. This CDR3 is 16 amino acids long. V shed 2 bases and J 4 bases; nucleotides not matched to a gene: 10. Supplemented by reference TRBV2 and TRBJ1-2, the full variable domain reads EPEVTQTPSHQVTQMGQEVILRCVPISNHLYFYWYRQILGQKVEFLVSFYNNEISEKSEIFDDQFSVERPDGSNFTLKIRSTKLEDSAMYFCASSESRTGLSYGYTFGSGTRLTVV.

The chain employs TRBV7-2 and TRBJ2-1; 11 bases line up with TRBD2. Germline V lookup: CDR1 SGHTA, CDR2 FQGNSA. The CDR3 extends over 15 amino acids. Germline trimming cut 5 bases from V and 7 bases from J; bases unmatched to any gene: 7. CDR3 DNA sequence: TGTGCCAGCAGCCACCTAGCGGGGGGTCCAAATGAGCAGTTCTTC. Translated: CASSHLAGGPNEQFF.

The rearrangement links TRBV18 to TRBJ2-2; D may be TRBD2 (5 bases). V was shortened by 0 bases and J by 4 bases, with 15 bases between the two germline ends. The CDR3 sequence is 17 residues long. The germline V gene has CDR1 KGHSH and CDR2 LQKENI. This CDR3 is CASSPPSGVEATGELFF. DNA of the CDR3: TGTGCCAGCTCACCACCTTCCGGGGTCGAGGCCACCGGGGAGCTGTTTTTT. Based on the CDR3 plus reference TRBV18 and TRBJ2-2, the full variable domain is NAGVMQNPRHLVRRRGQEARLRCSPMKGHSHVYWYRQLPEEGLKFMVYLQKENIIDESGMPKERFSAEFPKEGPSILRIQQVVRGDSAAYFCASSPPSGVEATGELFFGEGSRLTVL.

CDR3 DNA sequence: TGTGCCAGCAGCTCCACAGGCCTGCGAGGAGTCACAGATACGCAGTATTTT. Translation gives CASSSTGLRGVTDTQYF. The chain couples TRBV13 to TRBJ2-3; a weak D match, TRBD1 (5 bases). CDR1 is PRHDT, CDR2 FYEKMQ, per germline (reference sequence). The CDR3 sequence is 17 residues long. Trimming removed 4 bases at V and 2 bases at J, with 19 bases between.

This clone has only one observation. The CDR3 DNA is TGTGCCAGCAGTGACGAGAGACTGGACAGGGCAAGTGGCTACACCTTC. It codes for CASSDERLDRASGYTF. The J gene is TRBJ1-2, the V gene TRBV6-1; 8 bases map to TRBD1. The trim removed 3 bases at V and 7 bases at J, leaving 13 bases unmatched. The CDR3 extends over 16 amino acids. From germline, CDR1 is MNHNS and CDR2 SASEGT.

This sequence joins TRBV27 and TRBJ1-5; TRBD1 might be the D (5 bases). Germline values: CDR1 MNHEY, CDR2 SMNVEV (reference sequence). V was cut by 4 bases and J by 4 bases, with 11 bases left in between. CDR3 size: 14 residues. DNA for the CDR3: TGTGCCAGCAGTTGGGGGGTAGGGAATCAGCCCCAGCATTTT. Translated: CASSWGVGNQPQHF.

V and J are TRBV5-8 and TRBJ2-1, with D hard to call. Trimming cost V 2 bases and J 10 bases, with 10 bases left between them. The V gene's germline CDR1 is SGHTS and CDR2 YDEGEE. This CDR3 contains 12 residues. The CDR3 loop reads CASSLISREQFF. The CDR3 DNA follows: TGTGCCAGCAGCTTAATCTCCCGGGAGCAGTTCTTC.

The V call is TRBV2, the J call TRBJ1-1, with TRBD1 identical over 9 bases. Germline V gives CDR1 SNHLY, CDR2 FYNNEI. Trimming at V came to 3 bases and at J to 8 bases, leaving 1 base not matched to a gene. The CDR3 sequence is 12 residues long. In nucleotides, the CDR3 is TGTGCCAGCAGTGAGACAGGGGGAGAAGCTTTCTTT. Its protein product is CASSETGGEAFF.

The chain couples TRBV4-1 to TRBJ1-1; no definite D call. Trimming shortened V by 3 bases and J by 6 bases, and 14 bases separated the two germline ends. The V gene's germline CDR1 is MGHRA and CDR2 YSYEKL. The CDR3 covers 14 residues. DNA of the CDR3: TGCGCCAGCAGCCAGAGACTCTCTACCCCTGAAGCTTTCTTT. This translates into CASSQRLSTPEAFF.

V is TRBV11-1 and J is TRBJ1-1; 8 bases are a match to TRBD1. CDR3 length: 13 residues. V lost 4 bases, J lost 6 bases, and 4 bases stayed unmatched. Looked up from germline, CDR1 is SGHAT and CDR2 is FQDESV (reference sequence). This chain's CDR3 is CASSSRQGSEAFF. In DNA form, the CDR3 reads TGTGCCAGCAGCTCAAGACAGGGGTCTGAAGCTTTCTTT.

CDR3 coding DNA: TGTGCCAGCCGGGGGGGGCACTACAATGAGCAGTTCTTC. Its protein product is CASRGGHYNEQFF. The chain is built from TRBV6-5 and TRBJ2-1; TRBD2 matches 8 bases. Germline V lookup: CDR1 MNHEY, CDR2 SVGAGI. J gave up 3 bases and V 8 bases, and 3 bases lay outside the gene matches. The CDR3 length is 13 residues.

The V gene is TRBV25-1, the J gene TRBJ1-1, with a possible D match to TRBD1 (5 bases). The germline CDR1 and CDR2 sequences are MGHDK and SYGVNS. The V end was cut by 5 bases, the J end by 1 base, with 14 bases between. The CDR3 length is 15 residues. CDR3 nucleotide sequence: TGTGCCAGCAGTACCGCCACAGGCCCGAACACTGAAGCTTTCTTT. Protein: CASSTATGPNTEAFF.

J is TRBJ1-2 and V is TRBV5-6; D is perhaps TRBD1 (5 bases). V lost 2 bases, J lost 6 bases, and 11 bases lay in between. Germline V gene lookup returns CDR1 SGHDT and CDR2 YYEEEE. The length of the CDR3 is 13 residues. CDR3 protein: CASSLPGLNGYTF. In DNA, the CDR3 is TGTGCCAGCAGCTTACCGGGACTCAATGGCTACACCTTC.